Presented here are 9 T cell receptor beta chains from one specimen sequenced in a study of blood T cell repertoires in COVID-19. Sequencing was performed with immunoSEQ multiplex PCR; in TCRdb, only in-frame clones are kept and a portion is missing. Of about 110,000 clones listed, around 89% were seen once; the top ten hold 3% to 3.5%. Sequenced: peripheral blood. These TCRs come from a woman between 45 and 65 years old with acute or convalescent COVID-19.

This chain links TRBV3-1 (or the pseudogene TRBV3-2) with TRBJ1-5, with no clear D. There are 16 residues in the CDR3. Germline V gene data show CDR1 as LGHDT and CDR2 as YNNKEL (reference sequence). With 1 base removed from V and 2 bases from J, the gap between germline ends came to 12 bases. CDR3 coding DNA: TGTGCCAGCAGCCAAGGGCCGGTCGGGGGCAATCAGCCCCAGCATTTT. It codes for CASSQGPVGGNQPQHF.

V usage is TRBV5-4 and J usage is TRBJ1-1; D is unclear. The germline V gene has CDR1 SGHNT and CDR2 YYREEE (reference sequence). Trimming took off 0 bases at V and 2 bases at J, with 5 bases between the two ends. This CDR3 is built from 13 residues. CDR3 in amino acids: CASSLDTNTEAFF. The CDR3 DNA sequence: TGTGCCAGCAGCTTGGATACAAACACTGAAGCTTTCTTT.

The chain uses TRBV7-9 and TRBJ1-1, with 8 nucleotides matching TRBD1. The CDR3 has 13 residues. The germline V gene has CDR1 SEHNR and CDR2 FQNEAQ (reference sequence). V shed 5 bases, J shed 4 bases, and the junction held 3 bases outside the gene matches. Written as DNA, the CDR3 is TGTGCCAGCAGCGGAACAGGGGGCACTGAAGCTTTCTTT. It translates to CASSGTGGTEAFF. The entire variable domain, with the rest obtained from reference TRBV7-9 and TRBJ1-1, is as follows: DTGVSQNPRHKITKRGQNVTFRCDPISEHNRLYWYRQTLGQGPEFLTYFQNEAQLEKSRLLSDRFSAERPKGSFSTLEIQRTEQGDSAMYLCASSGTGGTEAFFGQGTRLTVV.

This clone was recorded once. In DNA form, the CDR3 reads TGTGCCAGCAGGCGAGGGGGACAGGACTATGGCTACACCTTC. This sequence encodes CASRRGGQDYGYTF. The chain carries TRBV7-2 and TRBJ1-2, with 8 bases identical to TRBD1. The germline V gene encodes CDR1 SGHTA and CDR2 FQGNSA. The CDR3 contains 14 residues. V trimming: 6 bases; J trimming: 3 bases; junction bases outside the gene matches: 6.

The chain combines TRBV7-2 with TRBJ2-2, with D perhaps TRBD2 (5 bases). V was clipped by 8 bases and J by 1 base, with 14 bases between them. The CDR3 is made up of 15 amino acids. The V gene's germline CDR1 is SGHTA and CDR2 FQGNSA. Written as DNA, the CDR3 is TGTGCCAGCCGCCGGGGTAGCGAGAACACCGGGGAGCTGTTTTTT. Residues: CASRRGSENTGELFF.

This chain uses TRBV5-4 with TRBJ2-7, with 14 bases that match TRBD2. In germline, CDR1 is SGHNT, CDR2 YYREEE (reference sequence). With 8 bases clipped from V and 7 bases from J, the junction kept 5 bases outside the gene matches. This CDR3 is 13 amino acids long. CDR3: CASGLAGGGEQYF. The CDR3 bases are TGTGCCAGTGGACTAGCGGGAGGTGGGGAGCAGTACTTC.

This rearrangement joins TRBV11-2 to TRBJ2-7, with 12 bases matching TRBD2. This CDR3 spans 14 amino acids. The germline CDR1 and CDR2 sequences are SGHAT and FQNNGV. With 5 bases clipped from V and 5 bases from J, the junction kept 4 bases outside the gene matches. CDR3 nucleotides: TGTGCCAGCAGCCTGACTAGCGGGAGCGACGAGCAGTACTTC. Residues: CASSLTSGSDEQYF.

The chain carries TRBV5-1 and TRBJ1-1; the D gene is possibly TRBD1 (5 bases). With 6 bases removed from V and 4 bases from J, the gap between germline ends came to 13 bases. This CDR3 contains 13 residues. Germline V lookup: CDR1 SGHRS, CDR2 YFSETQ. The CDR3 loop reads CASTRGGSTEAFF. The CDR3 DNA follows: TGCGCCAGCACTAGGGGAGGGAGCACTGAAGCTTTCTTT.

This clone was seen a single time. The chain has TRBV9 and TRBJ2-2; perhaps TRBD2 as D (5 bases). The CDR3 consists of 16 residues. Germline assignment: CDR1 SGDLS and CDR2 YYNGEE. The germline V and J ends were trimmed by 4 bases and 5 bases, with 18 bases remaining between them. As DNA, the CDR3 is TGTGCCAGCAGCCCGGAGCGTGGAGGAGGTACCGGGGAGCTGTTTTTT. This translates into CASSPERGGGTGELFF. Combining the CDR3 with reference TRBV9 and TRBJ2-2 gives the whole variable domain DSGVTQTPKHLITATGQRVTLRCSPRSGDLSVYWYQQSLDQGLQFLIQYYNGEERAKGNILERFSAQQFPDLHSELNLSSLELGDSALYFCASSPERGGGTGELFFGEGSRLTVL.